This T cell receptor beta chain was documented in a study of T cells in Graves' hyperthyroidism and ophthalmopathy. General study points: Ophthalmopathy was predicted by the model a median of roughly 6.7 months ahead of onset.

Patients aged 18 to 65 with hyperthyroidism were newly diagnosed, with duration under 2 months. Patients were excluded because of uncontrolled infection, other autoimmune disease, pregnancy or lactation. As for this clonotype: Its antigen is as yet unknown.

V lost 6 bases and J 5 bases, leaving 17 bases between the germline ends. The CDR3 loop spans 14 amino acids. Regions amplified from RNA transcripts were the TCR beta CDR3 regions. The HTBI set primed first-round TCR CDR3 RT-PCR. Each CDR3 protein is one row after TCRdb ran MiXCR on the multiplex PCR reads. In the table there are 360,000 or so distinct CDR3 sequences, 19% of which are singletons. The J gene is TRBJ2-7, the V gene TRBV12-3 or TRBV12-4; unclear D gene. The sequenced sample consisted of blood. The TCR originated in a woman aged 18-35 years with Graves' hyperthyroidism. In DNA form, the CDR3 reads TGTGCCAGCAGCACCTGGAGATTGATGAACGAGCAGTACTTC. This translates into CASSTWRLMNEQYF.